A single sample is the source of the 25 T cell receptor beta chains below, sequenced in a study of radiotherapy plus CTLA-4 blockade in lung cancer. Repertoires were generated with immunoSEQ multiplex PCR, while TCRdb's copy carries only in-frame clones and drops some. Of 75,000 to 95,000 clones in the sample, about two thirds were seen once. Sequencing was performed on peripheral blood, taken from a patient treated with radiotherapy plus ipilimumab. All receptors come from a human donor with non-small cell lung cancer that progressed on radiotherapy plus ipilimumab.

The chain combines TRBV28 with TRBJ2-5, with TRBD2 matching over 13 bases. V was pared by 7 bases and J by 5 bases, with 7 bases of the junction left unmatched. CDR1 and CDR2 (germline): MDHEN, SYDVKM. This CDR3 has 15 amino acids. CDR3 coding DNA: TGTGCCAGCACACGACCACTAGCGGGAGGGGAGACCCAGTACTTC. Encoded protein: CASTRPLAGGETQYF.

The chain links TRBV11-1 to TRBJ1-5; D gene uncertain. CDR3 length equals 13 residues. The V and J ends lost 2 bases and 5 bases respectively, with 7 bases between them. CDR1 is SGHAT, CDR2 FQDESV, per germline (reference sequence). CDR3 residues: CASSLSLDQPQHF. CDR3 DNA: TGTGCCAGCAGCTTAAGCCTGGATCAGCCCCAGCATTTT. The full variable domain, rest sourced from reference TRBV11-1 and TRBJ1-5, is EAEVAQSPRYKITEKSQAVAFWCDPISGHATLYWYRQILGQGPELLVQFQDESVVDDSQLPKDRFSAERLKGVDSTLKIQPAELGDSAMYLCASSLSLDQPQHFGDGTRLSIL.

This clone appeared once. The rearrangement joins TRBV7-6 to TRBJ1-3, with D uncertain. CDR1 SGHVS and CDR2 FNYEAQ come from the germline V gene. The CDR3 consists of 13 residues. Trimming shortened V by 1 base and J by 4 bases, and 5 bases separated the two germline ends. The CDR3 sequence is CASSLGGGNTIYF. The CDR3 DNA reads TGTGCCAGCAGCTTAGGGGGAGGAAACACCATATATTTT. Combining the CDR3 with reference TRBV7-6 and TRBJ1-3 gives the whole variable domain GAGVSQSPRYKVTKRGQDVALRCDPISGHVSLYWYRQALGQGPEFLTYFNYEAQQDKSGLPNDRFSAERPEGSISTLTIQRTEQRDSAMYRCASSLGGGNTIYFGEGSWLTVV.

The CDR3 nucleotides are TGTGCCAGCAGTTTACAGGGGAGCGGTCAGCCCCAGCATTTT. Protein: CASSLQGSGQPQHF. The chain employs TRBV27 and TRBJ1-5; D is perhaps TRBD1 (6 bases). CDR1 MNHEY and CDR2 SMNVEV come from the germline V gene (reference sequence). V gave up 2 bases and J gave up 6 bases, with 11 bases separating them. This CDR3 has 14 amino acids.

The rearrangement joins TRBV2 to TRBJ2-1; possibly TRBD1 for D (5 bases). V was shortened by 7 bases and J by 10 bases, with 11 bases between the two germline ends. The CDR3 is 11 amino acids. Germline V gene data show CDR1 as SNHLY and CDR2 as FYNNEI. The chain's CDR3 is CASKGAGEQFF. The CDR3 coding sequence is TGTGCCAGCAAAGGGGCAGGGGAGCAGTTCTTC.

The CDR3 is CASSLRMNTEAFF. The CDR3 DNA follows: TGTGCCAGCAGCCTGCGGATGAACACTGAAGCTTTCTTT. The V call is TRBV6-1, the J call TRBJ1-1; D is unresolved. From germline, CDR1 is MNHNS and CDR2 SASEGT. The CDR3 is made up of 13 amino acids. Trimming removed 6 bases at V and 0 bases at J, with 8 bases between.

This clone was observed a single time. This chain links TRBV6-1 with TRBJ2-5; either TRBD1 or TRBD2 may supply D (5 bases each). The V end lost 8 bases, the J end lost 2 bases, and 12 bases lay between the germline ends. CDR3 size: 13 residues. Germline-derived CDR1 and CDR2 are MNHNS and SASEGT. In nucleotides, the CDR3 is TGTGCCAGCCACAGGAGGACGCAAGAGACCCAGTACTTC. Protein sequence: CASHRRTQETQYF.

In this sample, this clone turned up once. This chain connects TRBV27 to TRBJ2-3; D gene uncertain. This CDR3 is built from 11 residues. Trimming removed 5 bases from V and 7 bases from J, with 7 bases in between. CDR1 is MNHEY and CDR2 is SMNVEV in the germline V gene (reference sequence). This chain's CDR3 is CASSQYNTQYF. The CDR3 DNA follows: TGTGCCAGCAGTCAATACAATACGCAGTATTTT.

The count of this clone is one. The chain links TRBV6-7 to TRBJ1-5; TRBD1 matches 9 bases. TRBV6-7 is treated as an ORF (open reading frame) with a function not yet certain. The V gene end was trimmed by 6 bases and the J gene end by 0 bases; junction bases not matched to a gene: 12. This CDR3 spans 18 amino acids. CDR3 residues: CASRPPTGGENSNQPQHF. CDR3 DNA sequence: TGTGCCAGCAGACCACCGACAGGGGGGGAGAATAGCAATCAGCCCCAGCATTTT.

V gene TRBV28 combines with J gene TRBJ2-1; TRBD1 matches 12 bases. V lost 6 bases, J lost 5 bases, and 11 bases stayed unmatched. CDR1 and CDR2 from the germline V gene are MDHEN and SYDVKM. The CDR3 has 17 residues. CDR3 amino acids: CASRLTSGQGAHNEQFF. The CDR3 DNA is TGTGCCAGCAGACTGACGTCGGGACAGGGGGCACACAATGAGCAGTTCTTC.

The chain recombines TRBV6-6 with TRBJ1-5; 11 positions match TRBD1. Trimming at V came to 5 bases and at J to 1 base, leaving 4 bases not matched to a gene. This CDR3 has 16 amino acids. Germline V gene sequence: CDR1 MNHNY, CDR2 SVGAGI (reference sequence). This CDR3 is CASSLGQGASNQPQHF. The CDR3 region has the DNA TGTGCCAGCAGTCTAGGACAGGGGGCCAGCAATCAGCCCCAGCATTTT.

This clone was counted ten times or more. This chain links TRBV6-1 with TRBJ1-5, with D uncertain. This CDR3 is built from 15 residues. CDR1 and CDR2 from the germline V gene are MNHNS and SASEGT. With 5 bases removed from V and 0 bases from J, the gap between germline ends came to 11 bases. The CDR3 coding sequence is TGTGCCAGCAGTCGGGTAGGATATAGCAATCAGCCCCAGCATTTT. Translation: CASSRVGYSNQPQHF.

V gene TRBV28 combines with J gene TRBJ2-1, with 9 bases matching TRBD1. The junction had 8 bases not matched to a gene; V was cut back by 3 bases and J by 8 bases. Germline values: CDR1 MDHEN, CDR2 SYDVKM. This CDR3 is 15 amino acids long. CDR3 region: CASSFSGQGIDEQFF. For the CDR3, the DNA is TGTGCCAGCAGTTTTTCGGGACAGGGTATAGATGAGCAGTTCTTC.

The chain recombines TRBV6-1 with TRBJ2-2, with D possibly called TRBD1 or TRBD2 (5 bases each). Germline V gene lookup returns CDR1 MNHNS and CDR2 SASEGT. The V end lost 2 bases, the J end lost 9 bases, and 13 bases lay between the germline ends. This CDR3 is built from 14 residues. The CDR3 coding sequence is TGTGCCAGCAGTGAAAAGGGGACCGCTCGGGAGCTGTTTTTT. It is translated as CASSEKGTARELFF.

The rearrangement links TRBV7-9 to TRBJ2-2, with no clear D. Trimming shortened V by 2 bases and J by 8 bases, and 6 bases separated the two germline ends. The V gene's germline CDR1 is SEHNR and CDR2 FQNEAQ (reference sequence). The CDR3 extends over 12 amino acids. CDR3 DNA: TGTGCCAGCAGCTTAAAGGGTGGGGAGCTGTTTTTT. Its protein product is CASSLKGGELFF.

The chain uses TRBV4-1 and TRBJ2-2, with D hard to call. The germline CDR1 and CDR2 sequences are MGHRA and YSYEKL. The CDR3 sequence is 14 residues long. V was trimmed by 4 bases and J by 5 bases, leaving 11 bases between them. The CDR3 DNA reads as TGCGCCAGCAGCCCCTACTCCGGGACCGGGGAGCTGTTTTTT. Translated, it gives CASSPYSGTGELFF.

This clone appeared once. J is TRBJ1-2 and V is TRBV7-2; 7 bases line up with TRBD1. The CDR3 is 12 amino acids. The germline V gene encodes CDR1 SGHTA and CDR2 FQGNSA. V gave up 4 bases and J gave up 5 bases; unmatched junction bases: 1. The CDR3: CASSSQGYGYTF. The CDR3, as DNA: TGTGCCAGCAGCTCACAGGGGTATGGCTACACCTTC.

V and J are TRBV27 and TRBJ2-1; D possibly uses TRBD1 or TRBD2 (5 bases each). Trimming removed 8 bases at V and 6 bases at J, with 17 bases between. This CDR3 has 14 amino acids. Germline V gene sequence: CDR1 MNHEY, CDR2 SMNVEV (reference sequence). The CDR3 bases are TGTGCCAGCTCCCTGTTCGGGGCAGGCAATGAGCAGTTCTTC. Translated, it gives CASSLFGAGNEQFF.

The chain carries TRBV27 and TRBJ2-7; 7 bases are shared with TRBD2. Unmatched junction bases numbered 7, after V lost 6 bases and J lost 5 bases. The CDR3 sequence is 13 residues long. Germline lookup yields CDR1 MNHEY and CDR2 SMNVEV (reference sequence). This CDR3 reads CASRMGGNHEQYF. DNA of the CDR3: TGTGCCAGCAGAATGGGGGGGAACCACGAGCAGTACTTC.

The rearrangement joins TRBV10-1 to TRBJ2-5, with 7 positions matching TRBD2. The CDR3 sequence is 15 residues long. Germline V CDR1 and CDR2: WNHNN, SYGVQD (reference sequence). V dropped 3 bases and J dropped 1; count of bases not matched to a gene: 5. As DNA, the CDR3 is TGCGCCAGCAGTGATGGGAGGGTCGGCCAAGAGACCCAGTACTTC. This encodes CASSDGRVGQETQYF.

Ten or more counts support this clone. The CDR3 DNA sequence: TGTGCCAGCACTCCCCCGGCGAGAGGAAAGGGCTACACCTTC. Translating it yields CASTPPARGKGYTF. The chain couples TRBV28 to TRBJ1-2; D remains unclear. CDR3 length: 14 residues. The V gene's germline CDR1 is MDHEN and CDR2 SYDVKM. Trimming cost V 7 bases and J 8 bases, with 20 bases left between them.

The genes are TRBV7-9 and TRBJ2-3; maybe TRBD2 (6 bases). The ends were cut back, 2 bases at V and 11 bases at J, with 17 bases in the middle. This CDR3 is built from 14 residues. Per germline, CDR1 SEHNR and CDR2 FQNEAQ (reference sequence). The CDR3 spells CASSLPRGGAWQYF. CDR3 sequence (DNA): TGTGCCAGCAGCTTACCCCGCGGCGGGGCTTGGCAGTATTTT.

This rearrangement joins TRBV28 to TRBJ2-2, with 12 bases matching TRBD2. This CDR3 region has 17 residues. The V gene end was trimmed by 6 bases and the J gene end by 4 bases; junction bases not matched to a gene: 9. Germline V gene lookup returns CDR1 MDHEN and CDR2 SYDVKM. The chain's CDR3 is CASSRTSGRRSTGELFF. As DNA, the CDR3 is TGTGCCAGCAGCAGAACTAGCGGGAGGAGGTCCACCGGGGAGCTGTTTTTT. Supplemented by reference TRBV28 and TRBJ2-2, the full variable domain reads DVKVTQSSRYLVKRTGEKVFLECVQDMDHENMFWYRQDPGLGLRLIYFSYDVKMKEKGDIPEGYSVSREKKERFSLILESASTNQTSMYLCASSRTSGRRSTGELFFGEGSRLTVL.

There are a few counts of this clone. The V gene is TRBV15, the J gene TRBJ1-1; no definite D call. V was clipped by 0 bases and J by 0 bases, with 11 bases between them. The CDR3 has 16 amino acids. Germline-derived CDR1 and CDR2 are LNHNV and YYDKDF (reference sequence). Here the CDR3 reads CATSRDRSRVNTEAFF. DNA for the CDR3: TGTGCCACCAGCAGAGATCGGAGTAGGGTGAACACTGAAGCTTTCTTT.

The chain joins TRBV28 to TRBJ2-5; maybe TRBD1 (6 bases). The germline gives CDR1 MDHEN, CDR2 SYDVKM. The CDR3 spans 15 residues. Trimming pared 5 bases from V and 0 bases from J, leaving 13 bases between. The CDR3 reads CASSLRTEYQETQYF. The CDR3 nucleotides read TGTGCCAGCAGTCTTCGGACAGAATACCAAGAGACCCAGTACTTC.